A single TCR beta chain is shown here with its context. Its antigen is not known. The split of CD4+ cells yielded CD45RA+ naive and CD45RA-negative memory subsets. Roughly 27,000 T cell genomes, or about 0.2 ug DNA, went into the sorted-subset replicate PCRs. Per the authors' pipeline: Quality scores were absent from the junction-only immunoSEQ sequences, so filtering differed. Clones were sequenced by immunoSEQ multiplex PCR, and TCRdb holds only the in-frame ones, with some missing. V and J calls and clone size follow that table, whereas D and trimming were derived from the DNA. The data show 2 million to 3 million clones, 85% to 95% seen once. The data were taken from a study of shared clonotypes between healthy human individuals. Study findings and constraints: Clonotypes which were not shared had lower generation probabilities than clonotypes that all four donors shared.

Trimming took off 0 bases at V and 2 bases at J, with 6 bases between the two ends. CDR3 size: 14 residues. CDR1 SGDLS and CDR2 YYNGEE come from the germline V gene. Input material: naive CD4+ T cells sorted from blood. As to subset: CD45RA+ positively selected. This sequence originates from a man between 18 and 35 years old in good health. The V call is TRBV9, the J call TRBJ2-1; D gene unclear. For the CDR3, the DNA is TGTGCCAGCAGCGTAGCGCGCGCCTACAATGAGCAGTTCTTC. This gives the protein CASSVARAYNEQFF.